This TCR beta chain appears in the sequencing data of a study of cytomegalovirus exposure and HLA in healthy donors. General study results and limits: Most TCR sequences showed up rarely, but some public TCRs showed up in many donors. The likely explanation for a cluster of highly shared sequence variants was sequencing artifact.

The PCR made use of 60 Vbeta and 13 Jbeta primers. The table came from immunoSEQ multiplex PCR; TCRdb's copy has only in-frame clones and leaves some out. Altogether hundreds of thousands of clones are present, around 89% being singletons, with the ten largest covering around 1%. Unmatched junction bases numbered 7, after V lost 5 bases and J lost 8 bases. CDR3 size: 13 residues. Germline V gene sequence: CDR1 SGDLS, CDR2 YYNGEE. In the case of this clone: Its antigen is unknown.

This receptor was obtained from a woman in her late teens or twenties in good health and CMV-seronegative. This rearrangement joins TRBV9 to TRBJ1-2; TRBD1 agrees at 9 bases. Sequencing was carried out using PBMCs. The CDR3 nucleotides read TGTGCCAGCAGTGTGGGACAGGGTGGAGGCTACACCTTC. Encoded protein: CASSVGQGGGYTF.